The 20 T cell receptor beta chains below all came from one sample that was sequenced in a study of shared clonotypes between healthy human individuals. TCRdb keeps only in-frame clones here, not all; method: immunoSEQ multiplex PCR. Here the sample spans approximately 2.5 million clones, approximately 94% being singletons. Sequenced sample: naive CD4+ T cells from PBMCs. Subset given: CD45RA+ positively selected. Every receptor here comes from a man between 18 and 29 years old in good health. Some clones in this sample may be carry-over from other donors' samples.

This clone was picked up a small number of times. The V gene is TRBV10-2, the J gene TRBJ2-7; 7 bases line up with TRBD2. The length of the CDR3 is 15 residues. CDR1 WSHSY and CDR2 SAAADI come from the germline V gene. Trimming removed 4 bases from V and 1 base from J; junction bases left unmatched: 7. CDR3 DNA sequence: TGCGCCAGCAGTGGCTTGCGGGAGATATCCTACGAGCAGTACTTC. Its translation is CASSGLREISYEQYF.

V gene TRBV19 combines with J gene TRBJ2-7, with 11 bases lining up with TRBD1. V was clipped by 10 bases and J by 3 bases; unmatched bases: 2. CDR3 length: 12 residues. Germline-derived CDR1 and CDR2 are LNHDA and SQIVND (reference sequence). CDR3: CATGTGGYEQYF. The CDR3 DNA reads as TGTGCCACCGGGACAGGGGGCTACGAGCAGTACTTC.

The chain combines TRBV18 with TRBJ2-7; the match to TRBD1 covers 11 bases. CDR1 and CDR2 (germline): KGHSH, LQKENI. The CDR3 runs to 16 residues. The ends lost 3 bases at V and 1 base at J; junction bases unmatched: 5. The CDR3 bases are TGTGCCAGCTCACCGGCCGGGACAGGGGGTTCCTACGAGCAGTACTTC. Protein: CASSPAGTGGSYEQYF.

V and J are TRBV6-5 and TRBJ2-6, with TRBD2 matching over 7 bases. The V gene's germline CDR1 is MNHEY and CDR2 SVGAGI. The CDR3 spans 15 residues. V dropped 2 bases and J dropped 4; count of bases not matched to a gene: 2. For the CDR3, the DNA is TGTGCCAGCAGTTACGCGGGGGAAGGGGCCAACGTCCTGACTTTC. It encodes CASSYAGEGANVLTF.

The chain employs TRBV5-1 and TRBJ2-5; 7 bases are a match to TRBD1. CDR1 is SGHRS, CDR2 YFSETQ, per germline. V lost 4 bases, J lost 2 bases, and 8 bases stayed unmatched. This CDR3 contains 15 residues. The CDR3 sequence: CASSEPGQTQETQYF. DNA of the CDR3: TGCGCCAGCAGCGAGCCGGGACAGACTCAAGAGACCCAGTACTTC.

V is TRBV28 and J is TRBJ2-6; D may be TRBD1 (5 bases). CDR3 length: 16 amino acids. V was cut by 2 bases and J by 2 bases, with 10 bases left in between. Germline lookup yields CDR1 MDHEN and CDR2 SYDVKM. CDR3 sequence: CASSLRLGAGANVLTF. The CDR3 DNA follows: TGTGCCAGCAGTTTACGGTTAGGGGCTGGGGCCAACGTCCTGACTTTC. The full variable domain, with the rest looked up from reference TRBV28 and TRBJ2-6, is DVKVTQSSRYLVKRTGEKVFLECVQDMDHENMFWYRQDPGLGLRLIYFSYDVKMKEKGDIPEGYSVSREKKERFSLILESASTNQTSMYLCASSLRLGAGANVLTFGAGSRLTVL.

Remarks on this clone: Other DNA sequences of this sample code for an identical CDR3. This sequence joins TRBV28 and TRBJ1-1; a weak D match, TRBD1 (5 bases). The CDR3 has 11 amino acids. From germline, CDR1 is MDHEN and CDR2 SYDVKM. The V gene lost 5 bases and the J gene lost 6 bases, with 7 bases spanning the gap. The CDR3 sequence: CASSLGAEAFF. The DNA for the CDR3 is TGTGCCAGCAGTCTAGGGGCTGAAGCTTTCTTT.

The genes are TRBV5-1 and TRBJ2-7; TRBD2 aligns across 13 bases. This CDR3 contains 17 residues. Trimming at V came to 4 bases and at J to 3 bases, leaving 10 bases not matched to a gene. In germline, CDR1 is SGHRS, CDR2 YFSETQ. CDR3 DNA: TGCGCCAGCAGCACCGGGACTAGCGGGATAGGGTTCTACGAGCAGTACTTC. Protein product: CASSTGTSGIGFYEQYF.

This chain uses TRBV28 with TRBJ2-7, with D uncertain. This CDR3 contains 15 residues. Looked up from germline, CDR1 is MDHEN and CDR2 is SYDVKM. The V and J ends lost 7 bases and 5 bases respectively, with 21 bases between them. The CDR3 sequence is CASKIASHDFNEQYF. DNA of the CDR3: TGTGCCAGCAAAATCGCGTCCCATGATTTTAACGAGCAGTACTTC.

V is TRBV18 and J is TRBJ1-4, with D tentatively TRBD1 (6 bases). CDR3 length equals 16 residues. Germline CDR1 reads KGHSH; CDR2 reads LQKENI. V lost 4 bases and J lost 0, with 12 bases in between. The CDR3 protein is CASSRGQIATNEKLFF. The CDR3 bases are TGTGCCAGCTCACGCGGACAGATCGCAACTAATGAAAAACTGTTTTTT.

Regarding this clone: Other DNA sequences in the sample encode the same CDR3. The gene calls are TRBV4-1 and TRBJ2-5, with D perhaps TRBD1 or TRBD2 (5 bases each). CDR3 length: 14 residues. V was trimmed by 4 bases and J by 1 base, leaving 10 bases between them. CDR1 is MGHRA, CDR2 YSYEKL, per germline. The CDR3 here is CASSPAGGQETQYF. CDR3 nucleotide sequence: TGCGCCAGCAGCCCAGCTGGGGGCCAAGAGACCCAGTACTTC.

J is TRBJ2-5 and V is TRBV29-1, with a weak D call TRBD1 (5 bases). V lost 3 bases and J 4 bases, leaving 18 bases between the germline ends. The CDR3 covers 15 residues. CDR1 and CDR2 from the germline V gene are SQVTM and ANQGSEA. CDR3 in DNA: TGCAGCGTTGATTTGGCCAGGGTACCAAGAGAGACCCAGTACTTC. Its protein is CSVDLARVPRETQYF.

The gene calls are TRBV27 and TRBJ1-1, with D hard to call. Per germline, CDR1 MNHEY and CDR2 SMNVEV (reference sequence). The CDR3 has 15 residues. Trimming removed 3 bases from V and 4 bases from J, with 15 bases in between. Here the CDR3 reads CASSFGWESLTEAFF. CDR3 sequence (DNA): TGTGCCAGCAGTTTCGGGTGGGAGTCTCTCACTGAAGCTTTCTTT.

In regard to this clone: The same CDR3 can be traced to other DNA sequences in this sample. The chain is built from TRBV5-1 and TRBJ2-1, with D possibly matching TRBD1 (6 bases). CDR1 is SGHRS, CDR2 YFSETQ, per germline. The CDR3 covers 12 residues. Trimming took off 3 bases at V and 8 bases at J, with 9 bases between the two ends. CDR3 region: CASSSQGYEQFF. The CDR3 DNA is TGCGCCAGCAGCTCACAGGGATATGAGCAGTTCTTC. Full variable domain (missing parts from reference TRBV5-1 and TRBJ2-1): KAGVTQTPRYLIKTRGQQVTLSCSPISGHRSVSWYQQTPGQGLQFLFEYFSETQRNKGNFPGRFSGRQFSNSRSEMNVSTLELGDSALYLCASSSQGYEQFFGPGTRLTVL.

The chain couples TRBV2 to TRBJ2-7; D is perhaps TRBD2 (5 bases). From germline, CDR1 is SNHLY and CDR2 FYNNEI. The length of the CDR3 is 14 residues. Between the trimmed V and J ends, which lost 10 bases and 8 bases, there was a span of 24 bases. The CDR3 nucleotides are TGTGCCACCCGATTCGGGTCCCCGCCGGGAAAGCAGTACTTC. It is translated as CATRFGSPPGKQYF.

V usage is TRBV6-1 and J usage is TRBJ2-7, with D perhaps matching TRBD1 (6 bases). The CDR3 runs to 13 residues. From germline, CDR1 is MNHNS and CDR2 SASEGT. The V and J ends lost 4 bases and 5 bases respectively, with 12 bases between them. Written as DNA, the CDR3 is TGTGCCAGCAGTGTTGGGGGCGGCGACGAGCAGTACTTC. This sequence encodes CASSVGGGDEQYF.

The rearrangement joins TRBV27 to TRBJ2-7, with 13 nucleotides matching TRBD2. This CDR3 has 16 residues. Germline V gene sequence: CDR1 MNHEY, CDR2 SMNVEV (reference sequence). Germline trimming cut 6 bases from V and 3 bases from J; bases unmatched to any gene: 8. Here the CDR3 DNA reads TGTGCCAGCAGGAATACTAGCGGGAGGGGTGGCTACGAGCAGTACTTC. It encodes CASRNTSGRGGYEQYF.

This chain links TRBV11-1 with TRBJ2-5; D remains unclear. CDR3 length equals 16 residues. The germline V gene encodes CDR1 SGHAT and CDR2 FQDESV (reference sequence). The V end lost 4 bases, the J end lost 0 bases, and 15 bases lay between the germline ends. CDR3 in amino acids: CASSSSGSKYQETQYF. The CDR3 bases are TGTGCCAGCAGCTCCTCGGGTTCCAAGTACCAAGAGACCCAGTACTTC. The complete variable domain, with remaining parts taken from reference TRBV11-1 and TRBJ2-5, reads EAEVAQSPRYKITEKSQAVAFWCDPISGHATLYWYRQILGQGPELLVQFQDESVVDDSQLPKDRFSAERLKGVDSTLKIQPAELGDSAMYLCASSSSGSKYQETQYFGPGTRLLVL.

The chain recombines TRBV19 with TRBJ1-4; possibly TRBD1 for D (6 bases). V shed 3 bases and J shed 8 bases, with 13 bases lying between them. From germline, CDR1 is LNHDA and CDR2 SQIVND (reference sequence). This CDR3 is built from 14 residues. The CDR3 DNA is TGTGCCAGTAGTATTTCGCAGGGGAGGGAAAAACTGTTTTTT. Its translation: CASSISQGREKLFF.

The CDR3 DNA follows: TGTGCCAGCACTCGACCCGGACAGGGTTCAGAGACCCAGTACTTC. Protein product: CASTRPGQGSETQYF. The chain recombines TRBV2 with TRBJ2-5; TRBD1 agrees at 8 bases. V trimming: 7 bases; J trimming: 4 bases; junction bases outside the gene matches: 11. The CDR3 runs 15 residues. Germline V gene sequence: CDR1 SNHLY, CDR2 FYNNEI.